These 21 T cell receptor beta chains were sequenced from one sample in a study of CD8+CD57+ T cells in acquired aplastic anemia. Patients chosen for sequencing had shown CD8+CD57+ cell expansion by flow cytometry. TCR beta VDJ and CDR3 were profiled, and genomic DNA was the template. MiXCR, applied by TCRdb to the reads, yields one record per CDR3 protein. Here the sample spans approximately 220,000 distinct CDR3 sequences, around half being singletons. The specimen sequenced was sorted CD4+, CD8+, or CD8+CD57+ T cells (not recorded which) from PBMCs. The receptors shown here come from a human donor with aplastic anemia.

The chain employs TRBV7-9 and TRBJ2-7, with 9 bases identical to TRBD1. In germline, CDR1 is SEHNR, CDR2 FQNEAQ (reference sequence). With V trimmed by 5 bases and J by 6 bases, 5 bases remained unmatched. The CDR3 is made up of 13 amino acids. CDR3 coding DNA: TGTGCCAGCAGCCGGGACAGGGCGGGCGAGCAGTACTTC. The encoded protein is CASSRDRAGEQYF. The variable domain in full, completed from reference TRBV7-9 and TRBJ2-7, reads DTGVSQNPRHKITKRGQNVTFRCDPISEHNRLYWYRQTLGQGPEFLTYFQNEAQLEKSRLLSDRFSAERPKGSFSTLEIQRTEQGDSAMYLCASSRDRAGEQYFGPGTRLTVT.

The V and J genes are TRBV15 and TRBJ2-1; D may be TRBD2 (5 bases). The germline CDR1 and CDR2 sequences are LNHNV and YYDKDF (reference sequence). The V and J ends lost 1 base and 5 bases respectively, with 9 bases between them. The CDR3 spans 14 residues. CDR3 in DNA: TGTGCCACCAGCAGAGGTGGGGAGCACAATGAGCAGTTCTTC. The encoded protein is CATSRGGEHNEQFF. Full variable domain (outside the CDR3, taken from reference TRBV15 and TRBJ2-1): DAMVIQNPRYQVTQFGKPVTLSCSQTLNHNVMYWYQQKSSQAPKLLFHYYDKDFNNEADTPDNFQSRRPNTSFCFLDIRSPGLGDTAMYLCATSRGGEHNEQFFGPGTRLTVL.

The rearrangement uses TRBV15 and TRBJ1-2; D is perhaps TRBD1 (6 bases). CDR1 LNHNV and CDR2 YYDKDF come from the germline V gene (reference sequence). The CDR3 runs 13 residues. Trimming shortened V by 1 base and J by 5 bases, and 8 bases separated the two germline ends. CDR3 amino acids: CATSRGQGYGYTF. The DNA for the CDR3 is TGTGCCACCAGCAGAGGGCAGGGGTATGGCTACACCTTC.

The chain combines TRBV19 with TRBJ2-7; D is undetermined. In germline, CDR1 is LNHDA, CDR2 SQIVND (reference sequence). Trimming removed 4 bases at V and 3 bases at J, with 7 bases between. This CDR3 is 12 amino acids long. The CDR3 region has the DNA TGTGCCAGTAGTAACAAAATCTACGAGCAGTACTTC. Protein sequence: CASSNKIYEQYF.

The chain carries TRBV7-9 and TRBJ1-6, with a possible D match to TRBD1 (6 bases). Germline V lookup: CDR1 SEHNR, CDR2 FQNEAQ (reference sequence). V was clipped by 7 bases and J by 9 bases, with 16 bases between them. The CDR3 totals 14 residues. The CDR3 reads CASNPQGGGSPLHF. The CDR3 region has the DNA TGTGCCAGCAATCCACAGGGAGGAGGTTCACCCCTCCACTTT.

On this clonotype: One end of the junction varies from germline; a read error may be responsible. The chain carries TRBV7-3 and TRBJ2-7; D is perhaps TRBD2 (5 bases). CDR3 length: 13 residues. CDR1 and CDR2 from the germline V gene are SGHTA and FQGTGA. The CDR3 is CASTPWATGELYF. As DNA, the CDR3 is TGTGCCAGCACCCCCTGGGCCACCGGGGAGCTGTACTTC.

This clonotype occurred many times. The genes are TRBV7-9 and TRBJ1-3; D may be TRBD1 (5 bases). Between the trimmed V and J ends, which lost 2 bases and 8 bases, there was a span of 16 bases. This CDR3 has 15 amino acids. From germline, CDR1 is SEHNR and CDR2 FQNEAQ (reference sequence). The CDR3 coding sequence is TGTGCCAGCAGCTTATGGGACTCACTAGGGGACACCATATATTTT. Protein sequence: CASSLWDSLGDTIYF.

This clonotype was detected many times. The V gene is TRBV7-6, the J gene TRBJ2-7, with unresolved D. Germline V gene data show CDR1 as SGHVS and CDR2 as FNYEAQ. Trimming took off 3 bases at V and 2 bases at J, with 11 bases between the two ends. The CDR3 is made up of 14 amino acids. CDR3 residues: CASSFWHIPYEQYF. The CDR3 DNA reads TGTGCCAGCAGCTTCTGGCACATCCCCTACGAGCAGTACTTC.

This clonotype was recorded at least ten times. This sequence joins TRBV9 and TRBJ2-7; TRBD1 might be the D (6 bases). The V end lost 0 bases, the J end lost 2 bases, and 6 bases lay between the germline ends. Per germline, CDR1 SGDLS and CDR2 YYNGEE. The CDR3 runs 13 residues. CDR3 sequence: CASSVGDTYEQYF. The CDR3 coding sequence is TGTGCCAGCAGCGTAGGGGACACCTACGAGCAGTACTTC.

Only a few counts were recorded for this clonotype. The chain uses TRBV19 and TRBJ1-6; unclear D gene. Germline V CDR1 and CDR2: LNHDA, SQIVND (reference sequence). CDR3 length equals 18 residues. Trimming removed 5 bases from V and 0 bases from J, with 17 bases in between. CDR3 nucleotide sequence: TGTGCCAGTAGTCCTCCAGTCGGGCCGGCCTCCTATAATTCACCCCTCCACTTT. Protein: CASSPPVGPASYNSPLHF.

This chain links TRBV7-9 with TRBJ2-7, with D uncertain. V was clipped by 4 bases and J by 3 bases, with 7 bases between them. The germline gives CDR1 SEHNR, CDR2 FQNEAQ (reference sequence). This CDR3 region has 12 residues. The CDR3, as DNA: TGTGCCAGCAGCTCGGACCTCTACGAGCAGTACTTC. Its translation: CASSSDLYEQYF.

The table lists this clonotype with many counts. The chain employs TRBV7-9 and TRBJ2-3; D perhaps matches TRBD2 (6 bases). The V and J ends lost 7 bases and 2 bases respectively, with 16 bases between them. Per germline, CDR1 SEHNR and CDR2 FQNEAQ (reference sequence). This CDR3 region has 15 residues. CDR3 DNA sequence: TGTGCCAGCACCACGAGACTAGACTACACAGATACGCAGTATTTT. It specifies CASTTRLDYTDTQYF.

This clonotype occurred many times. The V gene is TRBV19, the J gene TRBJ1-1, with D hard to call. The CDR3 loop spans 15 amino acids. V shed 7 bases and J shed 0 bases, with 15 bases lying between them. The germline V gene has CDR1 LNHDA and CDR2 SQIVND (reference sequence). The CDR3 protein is CASTPPWPVNTEAFF. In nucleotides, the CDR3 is TGTGCCAGTACCCCCCCCTGGCCGGTGAACACTGAAGCTTTCTTT. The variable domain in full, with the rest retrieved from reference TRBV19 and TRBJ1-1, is DGGITQSPKYLFRKEGQNVTLSCEQNLNHDAMYWYRQDPGQGLRLIYYSQIVNDFQKGDIAEGYSVSREKKESFPLTVTSAQKNPTAFYLCASTPPWPVNTEAFFGQGTRLTVV.

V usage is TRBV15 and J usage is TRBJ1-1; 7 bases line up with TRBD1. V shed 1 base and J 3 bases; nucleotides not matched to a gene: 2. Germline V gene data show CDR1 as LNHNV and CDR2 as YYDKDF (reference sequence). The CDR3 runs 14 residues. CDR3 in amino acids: CATSRGTGDTEAFF. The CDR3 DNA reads TGTGCCACCAGCAGAGGGACAGGCGACACTGAAGCTTTCTTT.

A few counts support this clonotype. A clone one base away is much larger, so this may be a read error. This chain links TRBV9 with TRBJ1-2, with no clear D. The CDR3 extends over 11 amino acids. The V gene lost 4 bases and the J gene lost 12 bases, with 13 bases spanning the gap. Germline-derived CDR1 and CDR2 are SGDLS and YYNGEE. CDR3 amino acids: CASSTRLGHTF. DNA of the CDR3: TGTGCCAGCAGCACCCGCCTCGGCCACACCTTC.

This CDR3 is CASSLKGRDEQYF. The DNA for the CDR3 is TGTGCCAGCAGCTTGAAGGGCCGGGACGAGCAGTACTTC. The chain has TRBV9 and TRBJ2-7; D remains ambiguous. Trimming stripped 4 bases from V and 5 bases from J, with 13 bases between. There are 13 residues in the CDR3. Germline CDR1 SGDLS, CDR2 YYNGEE.

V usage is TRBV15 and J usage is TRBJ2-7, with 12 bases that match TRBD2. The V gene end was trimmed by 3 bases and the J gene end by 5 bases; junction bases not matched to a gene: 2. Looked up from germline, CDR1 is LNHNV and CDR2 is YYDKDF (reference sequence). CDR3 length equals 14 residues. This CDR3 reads CATSRASGRDEQYF. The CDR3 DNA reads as TGTGCCACCAGCAGGGCTAGCGGGAGGGACGAGCAGTACTTC.

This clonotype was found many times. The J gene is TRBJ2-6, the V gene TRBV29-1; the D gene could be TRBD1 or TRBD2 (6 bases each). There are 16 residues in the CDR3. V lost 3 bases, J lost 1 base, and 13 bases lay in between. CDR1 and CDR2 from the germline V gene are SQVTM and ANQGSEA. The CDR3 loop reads CSVDEEGVSGANVLTF. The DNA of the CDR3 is TGCAGCGTTGACGAGGAGGGGGTATCTGGGGCCAACGTCCTGACTTTC.

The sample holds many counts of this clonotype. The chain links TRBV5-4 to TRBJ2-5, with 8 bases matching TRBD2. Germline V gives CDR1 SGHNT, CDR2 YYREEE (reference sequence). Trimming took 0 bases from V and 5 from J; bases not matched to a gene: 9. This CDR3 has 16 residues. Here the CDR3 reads CASSLVGGGWKETQYF. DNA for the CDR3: TGTGCCAGCAGCTTGGTGGGCGGGGGGTGGAAGGAGACCCAGTACTTC.

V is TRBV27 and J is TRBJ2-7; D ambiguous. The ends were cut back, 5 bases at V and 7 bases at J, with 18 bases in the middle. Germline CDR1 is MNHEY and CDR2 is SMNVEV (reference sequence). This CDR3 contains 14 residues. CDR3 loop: CASSIYSSYNEQYF. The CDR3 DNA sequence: TGTGCCAGCAGTATCTACAGCTCCTACAATGAGCAGTACTTC.

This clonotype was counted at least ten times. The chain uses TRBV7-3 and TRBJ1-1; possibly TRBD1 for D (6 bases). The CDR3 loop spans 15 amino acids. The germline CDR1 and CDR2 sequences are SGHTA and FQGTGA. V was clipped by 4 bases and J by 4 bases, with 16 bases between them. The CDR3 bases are TGTGCCAGCAGCTCCTTGGGGGGGGCGGGCACTGAAGCTTTCTTT. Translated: CASSSLGGAGTEAFF.